This T cell receptor beta chain stems from a study of CD8+ T cells in alopecia areata. Turning to the study itself: Treatment comprised oral tofacitinib, 5 to 10 mg twice daily, in treated patients. General study findings and limits: More clonal than normal scalp was lesional scalp, particularly alopecia totalis/universalis. Against the mouse data, patients shared TCRs less clearly, possibly for HLA reasons. Tofacitinib delivered significant drops in scalp clonality and in expanded CD8+ clones among the top 100.

This CDR3 region has 15 residues. Germline V lookup: CDR1 SGDLS, CDR2 YYNGEE. V shed 3 bases and J shed 4 bases, with 16 bases lying between them. The count of this clone is one. Its target is unknown. Treatment meaning: oral pan-JAK inhibitor, 5-10 mg twice daily. Investigators isolated RNA and reverse transcribed it into cDNA to act as the sequencing template. Profiling relied on immunoSEQ multiplex PCR, and the TCRdb table lists in-frame clones only, not all of them. The profile shows around 190,000 clones, just under 65% of them singletons. The starting material was CD4+ T cells sorted from blood, obtained around week 49, from a patient treated with tofacitinib. This chain connects TRBV9 to TRBJ1-2; TRBD1 is a possible D gene (6 bases). The receptor was derived from a human donor with alopecia areata. CDR3 sequence: CASSEAGAEAYGYTF. The CDR3 DNA sequence: TGTGCCAGCAGCGAGGCAGGGGCAGAGGCCTATGGCTACACCTTC.